These T cell receptor beta chains were read from a single sample in a study of shared clonotypes between healthy human individuals. Measured with immunoSEQ multiplex PCR; TCRdb has only the in-frame clones, and not every one. The table records 850,000 to 1,200,000 clones, under 80% of them present only once. The sample taken for sequencing was memory CD4+ T cells sorted from blood. The receptors were gathered from a man younger than 35 in good health. Each CDR3 is given with its conserved first and last residue. D genes are given only for firm matches. Rows may omit the clone size; those that give it use once, few, many or a size class.

TRBD2 | TRBJ2-1 | TRBV2 | NA | TGTGCCAGCAGAGGACTAGCGGGAGTCACTTACAATGAGCAGTTCTTC | CASRGLAGVTYNEQFF
NA | TRBJ1-6 | TRBV7-6 | NA | TGTGCCAGCAGCTTAAGTCTAGGGGTAAATTCACCCCTCCACTTT | CASSLSLGVNSPLHF
NA | TRBJ1-5 | TRBV7-9 | NA | TGTGCCAGCAGCTTAGAGGGACAGCCCCAGCATTTT | CASSLEGQPQHF
NA | TRBJ1-5 | TRBV6-1 | NA | TGTGCCAGCGGGGGTTCGAACAATCAGCCCCAGCATTTT | CASGGSNNQPQHF
NA | TRBJ2-7 | TRBV2 | NA | TGTGCCAGCCTGGACTTCGGCGAGCAGTACTTC | CASLDFGEQYF
NA | TRBJ2-5 | TRBV19 | many | TGTGCCAGTAGTATTCGGCGGAACCAAGAGACCCAGTACTTC | CASSIRRNQETQYF
TRBD1 | TRBJ2-5 | TRBV5-1 | NA | TGCGCCAGCAGCTTGGACAGGGGGATTCAAGAGACCCAGTACTTC | CASSLDRGIQETQYF
NA | TRBJ1-2 | TRBV28 | NA | TGTGCCAGCAGTCTATACGAGACAGGAGGTCGTGGCTACACCTTC | CASSLYETGGRGYTF
NA | TRBJ2-7 | TRBV5-6 | NA | TGTGCCAGCAGCTTGGAGGTAGACAGGTACTCCTACGAGCAGTACTTC | CASSLEVDRYSYEQYF
TRBD2 | TRBJ2-3 | TRBV7-9 | once | TGTGCCAGCAGAGGGACTAGCCGAACAGATACGCAGTATTTT | CASRGTSRTDTQYF
TRBD1 | TRBJ2-1 | TRBV15 | NA | TGTGCCACCAGCAGACTATATGGGACAGGGTTGGGTGAGCAGTTCTTC | CATSRLYGTGLGEQFF
TRBD1 | TRBJ2-7 | TRBV13 | NA | TGTGCCAGCAGCTCTTACCGGGACAGGGGCTACGAGCAGTACTTC | CASSSYRDRGYEQYF
NA | TRBJ1-3 | TRBV30 | once | TGTGCCTGGACCGGGGTGGGAAACACCATATATTTT | CAWTGVGNTIYF
NA | TRBJ2-6 | TRBV2 | NA | TGTGCCAGCAGCGTTGGGGCGACTGGGGCCAACGTCCTGACTTTC | CASSVGATGANVLTF